Listed below are T cell receptor beta chains from one sample, sequenced in a study of T cell changes during pregnancy in multiple sclerosis. The repertoire was sequenced with immunoSEQ multiplex PCR; TCRdb's copy has only in-frame clones and lacks some. Altogether roughly 30,000 clones are present, 70% to 90% being singletons, with the ten largest covering roughly 7.5%. This specimen consisted of CD8+ T cells from peripheral blood mononuclear cells, obtained after pregnancy. The receptors stem from a female donor with multiple sclerosis, enrolled in a pregnancy study. The CDR3 runs from the conserved cysteine through the conserved F or W. A D gene is named only where the DNA matches it firmly. The size of a clone is reported for some rows only, either as once, few or many, or as a class for expanded clones.

len	j_gene	abundance	d_gene	v_gene	CDR3nt	CDR3aa
14	TRBJ2-1	.	.	TRBV27	TGTGCCAGCAGTTTACAGGACTTGGGCAATGAGCAGTTCTTC	CASSLQDLGNEQFF
12	TRBJ1-2	.	.	TRBV4-2	TGTGCCAGCAGCCAAGCCTCGGATGGCTACACCTTC	CASSQASDGYTF
14	TRBJ2-7	.	.	TRBV4-3	TGCGCCAGCAGCCAAGATCGAGAGTCCTACGAGCAGTACTTC	CASSQDRESYEQYF
18	TRBJ2-3	.	TRBD2	TRBV12-5	TGTGCTAGTGGTCTGCCTAGCGGGACAACCACTAGCACAGATACGCAGTATTTT	CASGLPSGTTTSTDTQYF
16	TRBJ2-6	.	.	TRBV2	TGTGCCAGCAGTGAACGTGCGAATTCTGGGGCCAACGTCCTGACTTTC	CASSERANSGANVLTF
14	TRBJ1-5	.	TRBD1	TRBV30	TGTGCCTGGAGACACAGGGGGGCGAATCAGCCCCAGCATTTT	CAWRHRGANQPQHF
14	TRBJ2-7	.	TRBD1	TRBV19	TGTGCCAGTAGTATAGATCCAGGGGGCTACGAGCAGTACTTC	CASSIDPGGYEQYF
14	TRBJ1-2	.	.	TRBV4-3	TGCGCCAGCAGCCAGTCTAGGGGATCCTATGGCTACACCTTC	CASSQSRGSYGYTF
13	TRBJ1-1	.	.	TRBV29-1	TGCAGCGTTATCCCGGGACAGAACACTGAAGCTTTCTTT	CSVIPGQNTEAFF
12	TRBJ2-7	medium-sized	.	TRBV5-8	TGTGCCAGCAGCTCCGTTGGGGGAGGAGGGTACTTC	CASSSVGGGGYF
16	TRBJ2-1	few	.	TRBV4-3	TGCGCCAGCAGCCAAGGCTTAGGGGACTCAGGCAATGAGCAGTTCTTC	CASSQGLGDSGNEQFF
15	TRBJ2-1	.	TRBD2	TRBV27	TGTGCCAGCAGTTTGGGACTAGCGGGGCAAAACGAGCAGTTCTTC	CASSLGLAGQNEQFF
15	TRBJ2-3	.	TRBD2	TRBV6-4	TGTGCCAGCAGTGGACTAGCGGGAGGCACAGATACGCAGTATTTT	CASSGLAGGTDTQYF
16	TRBJ2-7	.	.	TRBV9	TGTGCCAGCAGCGCCGGGAACCCCACTACCTCCTACGAGCAGTACTTC	CASSAGNPTTSYEQYF
13	TRBJ1-4	.	TRBD1	TRBV19	TGTGCCAGTACGGAGGGGGCAGTTGAAAAACTGTTTTTT	CASTEGAVEKLFF
14	TRBJ2-7	.	.	TRBV6-1	TGTGCCAGCAAACTTGTTGGTGACTCCTACGAGCAGTACTTC	CASKLVGDSYEQYF
16	TRBJ2-1	.	TRBD2	TRBV29-1	TGCAGCGTTGAGTGGGTGGTGGGACTAGCGGACAATGAGCAGTTCTTC	CSVEWVVGLADNEQFF
15	TRBJ2-1	.	.	TRBV9	TGTGCCAGCAGCGTAGCTGGGCATTTCTACAATGAGCAGTTCTTC	CASSVAGHFYNEQFF
15	TRBJ2-5	.	TRBD2	TRBV4-1	TGCGCCAGCAGCCGGACTAGCGGGAGTGGCGAGACCCAGTACTTC	CASSRTSGSGETQYF
13	TRBJ1-1	.	.	TRBV27	TGTGCCAGCACCAAGAGCCCGAACACTGAAGCTTTCTTT	CASTKSPNTEAFF
16	TRBJ1-3	medium-sized	.	TRBV15	TGTGCCACCAGCAGAGATGGCCGGGGTTCTGGAAACACCATATATTTT	CATSRDGRGSGNTIYF
14	TRBJ1-2	.	TRBD1	TRBV10-3	TGTGCCATCAGTGAGGGGGACAGGGTCTATGGCTACACCTTC	CAISEGDRVYGYTF
15	TRBJ2-1	once	TRBD1	TRBV30	TGTGCCTGGAGTGTACTTGGACAGGGGCTGGCTGAGCAGTTCTTC	CAWSVLGQGLAEQFF
13	TRBJ1-4	.	TRBD1	TRBV19	TGTGCCAGTAGTATACAGGGGGCTTTGGAACTGTTTTTT	CASSIQGALELFF
13	TRBJ1-5	.	.	TRBV4-3	TGCGCCAGCAGCCAAGCGGTATATCAGCCCCAGCATTTT	CASSQAVYQPQHF
13	TRBJ1-1	few	.	TRBV5-6	TGTGCCAGCAGCTTGGGACAGCACTCTGAAGCTTTCTTT	CASSLGQHSEAFF
12	TRBJ2-2	.	.	TRBV19	TGTGCCAGCTCCTCAGGCACCGGGGAGCTGTTTTTT	CASSSGTGELFF
13	TRBJ2-7	.	.	TRBV6-6	TGTGCCAGCAGTCTAGGAGGTTCCTACGAGCAGTACTTC	CASSLGGSYEQYF
17	TRBJ2-2	.	.	TRBV28	TGTGCCAGCAGTTTGTTTCCTGGGACACGGGGCACCGGGGAGCTGTTTTTT	CASSLFPGTRGTGELFF
13	TRBJ2-7	medium-sized	.	TRBV5-8	TGTGCCAGCAGCTCTAGCCGCCCCTACGAGCAGTACTTC	CASSSSRPYEQYF
14	TRBJ2-3	.	.	TRBV7-9	TGTGCCAGCAGCAAAGTGGACTTAACAGATACGCAGTATTTT	CASSKVDLTDTQYF
16	TRBJ2-3	few	TRBD2	TRBV4-1	TGCGCCAGCAGCCGGGGGTTCGGGAGGGCCGTAGATACGCAGTATTTT	CASSRGFGRAVDTQYF
15	TRBJ2-1	.	TRBD2	TRBV2	TGTGCCAGAACCGGGACTAGCGGGAGAGGTGATGAGCAGTTCTTC	CARTGTSGRGDEQFF
15	TRBJ2-1	.	TRBD2	TRBV6-5	TGTGCCAGCAGTCCCCAACTAGCGGGAGAGGTTGAGCAGTTCTTC	CASSPQLAGEVEQFF
13	TRBJ1-2	.	.	TRBV28	TGTGCCAGCAGTTTCGCGGGCAGTCCCGATCCTTTCTTC	CASSFAGSPDPFF
18	TRBJ2-7	.	.	TRBV7-9	TGTGCCAGCAGCACACCTGTAGGTGGCGGGAATCTATGGAGCGAGCAGTACTTC	CASSTPVGGGNLWSEQYF
13	TRBJ2-1	.	TRBD2	TRBV15	TGTGCCACCAGCAGAGTCCCTAGCGGTGAGCAGTTCTTC	CATSRVPSGEQFF
15	TRBJ1-3	.	.	TRBV28	TGTGCCAGCAGTTTATTACCTTCAGCTGGAAACACCATATATTTT	CASSLLPSAGNTIYF
15	TRBJ1-1	.	.	TRBV15	TGTGCCACCAGCAGAGGGACAGCCCTGAACACTGAAGCTTTCTTT	CATSRGTALNTEAFF
14	TRBJ2-7	.	.	TRBV11-2	TGTGCCAGCAGTCCTACCGGGTCCCACATTGAGCAGTACTTC	CASSPTGSHIEQYF
14	TRBJ1-5	.	TRBD1	TRBV25-1	TGTGCCAGCACCGGGACAGGGAGCAATCAGCCCCAGCATTTT	CASTGTGSNQPQHF
13	TRBJ2-7	.	.	TRBV27	TGTGCCAGCAGTTCCCTTGGGCTTTACGAGCAGTACTTC	CASSSLGLYEQYF
16	TRBJ2-7	few	.	TRBV6-5	TGTGCCAGCAGTTACTCCAAACAGGGAGCTAGCTACGAGCAGTACTTC	CASSYSKQGASYEQYF
16	TRBJ1-3	.	.	TRBV7-6	TGTGCCAGCAGCTTAGACCCAGGGCCAACTGGAAACACCATATATTTT	CASSLDPGPTGNTIYF
15	TRBJ2-7	.	.	TRBV4-3	TGCGCCAGCAGCCAAGAAACAGGGTTCTCCTACGAGCAGTACTTC	CASSQETGFSYEQYF